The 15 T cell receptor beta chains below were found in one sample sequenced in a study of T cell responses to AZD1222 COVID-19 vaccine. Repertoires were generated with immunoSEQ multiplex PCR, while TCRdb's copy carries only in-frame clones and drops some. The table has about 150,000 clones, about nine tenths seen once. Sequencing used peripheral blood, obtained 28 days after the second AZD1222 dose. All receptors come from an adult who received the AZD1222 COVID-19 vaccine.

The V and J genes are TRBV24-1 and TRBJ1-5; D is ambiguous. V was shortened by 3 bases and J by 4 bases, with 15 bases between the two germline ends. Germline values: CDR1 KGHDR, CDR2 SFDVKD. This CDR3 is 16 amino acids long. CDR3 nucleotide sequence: TGTGCCACCAGTGATGCGGCCGAGGGTATTAATCAGCCCCAGCATTTT. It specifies CATSDAAEGINQPQHF.

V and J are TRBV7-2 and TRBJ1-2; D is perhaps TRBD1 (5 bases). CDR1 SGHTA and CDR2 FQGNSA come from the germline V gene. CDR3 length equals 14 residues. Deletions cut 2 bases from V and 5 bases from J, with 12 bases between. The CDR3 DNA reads TGTGCCAGCAGCTTACACAGAGCAGGGTATGGCTACACCTTC. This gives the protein CASSLHRAGYGYTF.

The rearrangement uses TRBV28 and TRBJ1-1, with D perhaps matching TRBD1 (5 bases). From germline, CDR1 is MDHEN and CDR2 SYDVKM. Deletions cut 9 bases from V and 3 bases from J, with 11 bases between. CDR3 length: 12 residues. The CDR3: CASWRDYTEAFF. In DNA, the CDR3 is TGTGCCAGTTGGAGGGACTACACTGAAGCTTTCTTT.

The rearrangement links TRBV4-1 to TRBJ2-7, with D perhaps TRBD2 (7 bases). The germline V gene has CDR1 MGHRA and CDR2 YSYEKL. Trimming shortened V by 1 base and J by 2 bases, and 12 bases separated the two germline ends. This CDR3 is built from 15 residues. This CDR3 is CASSQVTGTTYEQYF. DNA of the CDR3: TGCGCCAGCAGCCAAGTCACAGGGACTACCTACGAGCAGTACTTC.

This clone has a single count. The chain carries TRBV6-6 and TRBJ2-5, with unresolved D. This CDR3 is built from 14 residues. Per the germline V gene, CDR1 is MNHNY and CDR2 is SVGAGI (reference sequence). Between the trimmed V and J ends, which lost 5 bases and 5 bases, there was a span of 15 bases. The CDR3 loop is CASSHLHSPETQYF. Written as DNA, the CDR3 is TGTGCCAGCAGTCACCTGCACTCTCCGGAGACCCAGTACTTC.

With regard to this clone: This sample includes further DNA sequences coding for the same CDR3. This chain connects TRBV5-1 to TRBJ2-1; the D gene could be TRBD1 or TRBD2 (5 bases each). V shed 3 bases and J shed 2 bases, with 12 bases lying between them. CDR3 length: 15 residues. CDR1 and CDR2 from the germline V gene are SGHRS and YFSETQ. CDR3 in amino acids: CASSSGTGTYNEQFF. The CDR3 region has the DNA TGCGCCAGCAGCTCCGGGACGGGGACCTACAATGAGCAGTTCTTC.

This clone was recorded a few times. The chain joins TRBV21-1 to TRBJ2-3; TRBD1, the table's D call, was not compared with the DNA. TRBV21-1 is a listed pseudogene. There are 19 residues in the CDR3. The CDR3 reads CASSKARQGKFPSTDTQYF. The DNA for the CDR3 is TGTGCCAGCAGCAAAGCGAGACAGGGAAAATTCCCTAGCACAGATACGCAGTATTTT.

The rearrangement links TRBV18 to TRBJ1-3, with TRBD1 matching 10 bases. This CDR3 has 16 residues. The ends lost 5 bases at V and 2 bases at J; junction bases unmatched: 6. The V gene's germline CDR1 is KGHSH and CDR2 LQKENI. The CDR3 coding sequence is TGTGCCAGCTCAACGGGACAGGGGAGCGCTGGAAACACCATATATTTT. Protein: CASSTGQGSAGNTIYF.

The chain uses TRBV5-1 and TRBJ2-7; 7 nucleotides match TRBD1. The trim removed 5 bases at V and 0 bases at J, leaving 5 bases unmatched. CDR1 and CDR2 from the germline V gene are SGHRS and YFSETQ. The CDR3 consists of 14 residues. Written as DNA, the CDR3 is TGCGCCAGCAGAGCAACAGGGGACTCCTACGAGCAGTACTTC. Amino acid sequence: CASRATGDSYEQYF.

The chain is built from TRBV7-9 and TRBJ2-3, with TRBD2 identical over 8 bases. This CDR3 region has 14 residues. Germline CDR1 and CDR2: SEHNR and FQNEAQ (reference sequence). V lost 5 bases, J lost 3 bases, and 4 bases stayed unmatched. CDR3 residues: CASSHSGITDTQYF. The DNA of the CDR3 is TGTGCCAGCAGCCATAGCGGGATAACAGATACGCAGTATTTT. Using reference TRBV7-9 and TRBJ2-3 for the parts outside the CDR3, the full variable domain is DTGVSQNPRHKITKRGQNVTFRCDPISEHNRLYWYRQTLGQGPEFLTYFQNEAQLEKSRLLSDRFSAERPKGSFSTLEIQRTEQGDSAMYLCASSHSGITDTQYFGPGTRLTVL.

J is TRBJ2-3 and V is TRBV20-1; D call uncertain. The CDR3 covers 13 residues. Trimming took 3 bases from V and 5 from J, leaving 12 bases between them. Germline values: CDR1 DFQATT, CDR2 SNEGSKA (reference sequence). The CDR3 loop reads CSASGDDGDTQYF. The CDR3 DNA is TGCAGTGCTAGTGGTGACGACGGAGATACGCAGTATTTT.

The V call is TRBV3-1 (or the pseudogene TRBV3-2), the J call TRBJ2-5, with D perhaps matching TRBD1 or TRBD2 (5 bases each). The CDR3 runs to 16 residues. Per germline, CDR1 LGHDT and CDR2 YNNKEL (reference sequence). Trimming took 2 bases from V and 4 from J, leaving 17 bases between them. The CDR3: CASSQPGASGGETQYF. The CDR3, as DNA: TGTGCCAGCAGCCAACCCGGGGCCTCGGGCGGAGAGACCCAGTACTTC.

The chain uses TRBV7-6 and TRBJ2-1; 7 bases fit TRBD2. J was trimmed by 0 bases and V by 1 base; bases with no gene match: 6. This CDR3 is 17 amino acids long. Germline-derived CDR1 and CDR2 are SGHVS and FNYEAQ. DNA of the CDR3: TGTGCCAGCAGCTTAGATATAGCGGGTAGCTCCTACAATGAGCAGTTCTTC. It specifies CASSLDIAGSSYNEQFF.

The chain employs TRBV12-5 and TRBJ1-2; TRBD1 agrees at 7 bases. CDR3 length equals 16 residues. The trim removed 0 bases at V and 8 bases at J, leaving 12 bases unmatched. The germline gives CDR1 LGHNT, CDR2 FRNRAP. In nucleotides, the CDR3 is TGTGCTAGTGGTTTGGTACTGCCCCACAGGGGTGGCGGCTACACCTTC. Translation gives CASGLVLPHRGGGYTF.

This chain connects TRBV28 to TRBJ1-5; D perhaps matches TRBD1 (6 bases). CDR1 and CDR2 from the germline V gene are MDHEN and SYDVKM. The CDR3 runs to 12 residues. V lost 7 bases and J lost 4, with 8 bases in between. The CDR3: CASMTGNQPQHF. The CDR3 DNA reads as TGTGCCAGCATGACAGGAAATCAGCCCCAGCATTTT.